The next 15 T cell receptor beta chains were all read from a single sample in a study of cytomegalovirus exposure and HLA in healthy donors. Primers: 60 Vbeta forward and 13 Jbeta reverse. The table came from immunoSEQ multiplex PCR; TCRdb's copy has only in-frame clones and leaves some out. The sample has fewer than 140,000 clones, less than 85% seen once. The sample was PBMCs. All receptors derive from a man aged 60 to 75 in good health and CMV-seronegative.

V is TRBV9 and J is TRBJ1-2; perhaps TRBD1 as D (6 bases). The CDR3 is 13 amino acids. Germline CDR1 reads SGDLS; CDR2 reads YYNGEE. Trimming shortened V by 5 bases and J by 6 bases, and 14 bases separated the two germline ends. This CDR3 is CASSQQGWDGYTF. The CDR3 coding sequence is TGTGCCAGCAGTCAACAGGGCTGGGATGGCTACACCTTC. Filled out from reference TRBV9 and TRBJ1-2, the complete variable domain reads DSGVTQTPKHLITATGQRVTLRCSPRSGDLSVYWYQQSLDQGLQFLIQYYNGEERAKGNILERFSAQQFPDLHSELNLSSLELGDSALYFCASSQQGWDGYTFGSGTRLTVV.

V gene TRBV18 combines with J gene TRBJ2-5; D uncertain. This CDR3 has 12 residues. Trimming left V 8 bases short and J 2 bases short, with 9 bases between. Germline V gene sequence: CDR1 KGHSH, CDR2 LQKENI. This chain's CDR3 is CASHDSQETQYF. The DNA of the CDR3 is TGTGCCAGCCACGACTCTCAAGAGACCCAGTACTTC.

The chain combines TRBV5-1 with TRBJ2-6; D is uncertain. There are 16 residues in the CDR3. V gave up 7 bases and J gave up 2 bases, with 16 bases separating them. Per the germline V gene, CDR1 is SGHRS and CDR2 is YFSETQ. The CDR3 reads CASRTVEAPGANVLTF. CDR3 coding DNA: TGCGCCAGCCGTACGGTAGAGGCACCTGGGGCCAACGTCCTGACTTTC.

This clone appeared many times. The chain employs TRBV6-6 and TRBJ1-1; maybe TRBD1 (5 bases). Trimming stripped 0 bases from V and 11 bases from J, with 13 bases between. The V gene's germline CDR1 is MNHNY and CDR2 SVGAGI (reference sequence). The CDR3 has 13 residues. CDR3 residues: CASSYSPGQVAFF. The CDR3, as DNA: TGTGCCAGCAGTTACTCGCCCGGACAAGTGGCTTTCTTT.

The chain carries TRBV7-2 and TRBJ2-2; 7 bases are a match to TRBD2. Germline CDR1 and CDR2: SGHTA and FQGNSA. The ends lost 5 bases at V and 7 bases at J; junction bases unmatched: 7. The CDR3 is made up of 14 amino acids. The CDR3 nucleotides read TGTGCCAGCAGCCCCCGGGGAGGGTTCGGGGAGCTGTTTTTT. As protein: CASSPRGGFGELFF.

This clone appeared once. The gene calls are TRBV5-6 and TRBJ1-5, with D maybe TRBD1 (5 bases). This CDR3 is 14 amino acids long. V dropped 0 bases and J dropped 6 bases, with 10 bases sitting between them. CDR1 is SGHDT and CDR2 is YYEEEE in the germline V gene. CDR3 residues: CASSLAGEGQPQHF. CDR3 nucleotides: TGTGCCAGCAGCTTGGCGGGGGAAGGTCAGCCCCAGCATTTT.

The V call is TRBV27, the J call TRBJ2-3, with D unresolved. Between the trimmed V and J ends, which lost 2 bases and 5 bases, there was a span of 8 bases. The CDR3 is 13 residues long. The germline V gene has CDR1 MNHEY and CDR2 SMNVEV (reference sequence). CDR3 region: CASSLRERDTQYF. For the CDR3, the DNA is TGTGCCAGCAGTTTACGAGAGAGAGATACGCAGTATTTT.

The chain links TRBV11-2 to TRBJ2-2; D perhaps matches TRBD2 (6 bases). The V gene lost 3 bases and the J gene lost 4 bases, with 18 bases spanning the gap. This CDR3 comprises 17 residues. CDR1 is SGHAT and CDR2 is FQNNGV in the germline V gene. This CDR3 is CASSFNRVGLTTGELFF. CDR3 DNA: TGTGCCAGCAGCTTCAATAGAGTAGGACTAACCACCGGGGAGCTGTTTTTT. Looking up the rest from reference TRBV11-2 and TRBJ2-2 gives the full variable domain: EAGVAQSPRYKIIEKRQSVAFWCNPISGHATLYWYQQILGQGPKLLIQFQNNGVVDDSQLPKDRFSAERLKGVDSTLKIQPAKLEDSAVYLCASSFNRVGLTTGELFFGEGSRLTVL.

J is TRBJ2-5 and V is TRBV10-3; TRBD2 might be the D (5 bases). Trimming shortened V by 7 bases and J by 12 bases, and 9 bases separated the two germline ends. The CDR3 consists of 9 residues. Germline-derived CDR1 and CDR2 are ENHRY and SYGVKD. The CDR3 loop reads CAIKDLEYF. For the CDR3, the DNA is TGTGCCATCAAGGACTTGGAGTACTTC.

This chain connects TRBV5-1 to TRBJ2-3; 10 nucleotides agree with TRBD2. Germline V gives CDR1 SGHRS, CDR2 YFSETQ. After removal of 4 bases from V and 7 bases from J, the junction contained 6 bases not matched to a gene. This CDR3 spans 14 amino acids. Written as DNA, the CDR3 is TGCGCCAGCAGCCTTACTAGCGGGACCTATACGCAGTATTTT. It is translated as CASSLTSGTYTQYF.

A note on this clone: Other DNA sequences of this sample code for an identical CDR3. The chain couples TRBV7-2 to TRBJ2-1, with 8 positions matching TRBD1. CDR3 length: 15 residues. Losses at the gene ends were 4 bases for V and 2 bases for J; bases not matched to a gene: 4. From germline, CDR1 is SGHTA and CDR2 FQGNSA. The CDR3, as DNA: TGTGCCAGCAGCTCCACAGGGGGAACCTACAATGAGCAGTTCTTC. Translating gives CASSSTGGTYNEQFF. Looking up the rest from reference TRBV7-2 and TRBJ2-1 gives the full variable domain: GAGVSQSPSNKVTEKGKDVELRCDPISGHTALYWYRQSLGQGLEFLIYFQGNSAPDKSGLPSDRFSAERTGGSVSTLTIQRTQQEDSAVYLCASSSTGGTYNEQFFGPGTRLTVL.

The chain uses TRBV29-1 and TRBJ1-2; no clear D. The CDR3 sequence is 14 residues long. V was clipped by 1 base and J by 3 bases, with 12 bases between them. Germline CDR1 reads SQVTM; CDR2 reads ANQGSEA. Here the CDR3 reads CSVEGAGADYGYTF. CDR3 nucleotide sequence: TGCAGCGTTGAAGGGGCCGGTGCTGACTATGGCTACACCTTC. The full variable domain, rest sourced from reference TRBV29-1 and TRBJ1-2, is SAVISQKPSRDICQRGTSLTIQCQVDSQVTMMFWYRQQPGQSLTLIATANQGSEATYESGFVIDKFPISRPNLTFSTLTVSNMSPEDSSIYLCSVEGAGADYGYTFGSGTRLTVV.

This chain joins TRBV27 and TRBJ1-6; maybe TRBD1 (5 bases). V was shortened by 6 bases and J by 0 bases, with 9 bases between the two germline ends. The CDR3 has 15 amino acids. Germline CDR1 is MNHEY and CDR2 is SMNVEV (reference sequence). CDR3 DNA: TGTGCCAGCAGGGACACGAGCTCCTATAATTCACCCCTCCACTTT. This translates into CASRDTSSYNSPLHF.

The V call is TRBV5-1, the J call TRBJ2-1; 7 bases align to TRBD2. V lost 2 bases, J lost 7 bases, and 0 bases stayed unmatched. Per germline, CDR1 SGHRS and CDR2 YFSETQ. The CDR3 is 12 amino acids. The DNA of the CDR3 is TGCGCCAGCAGCTTACTAGCGAATGAGCAGTTCTTC. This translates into CASSLLANEQFF.

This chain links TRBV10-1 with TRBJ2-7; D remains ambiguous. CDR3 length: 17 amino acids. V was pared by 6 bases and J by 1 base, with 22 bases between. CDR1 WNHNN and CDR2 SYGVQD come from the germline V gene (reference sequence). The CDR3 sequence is CASRWQTKVKRSYEQYV. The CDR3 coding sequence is TGCGCCAGCAGGTGGCAAACAAAGGTAAAGAGGTCCTACGAGCAGTACGTC.